The source of this T cell receptor (beta chain) is a study of Ad26.COV2.S vaccination and SARS-CoV-2 variants. Study-wide background: Administration of Ad26.COV2.S was intramuscular, either once or twice 56 days apart.

The treatment denotes: around 19 received Ad26.COV2.S at low or high dose, single or two shots; 5 received placebo; per-sample allocation not given. All samples were drawn on day 63, counting from the first vaccine or placebo injection. Donation came from an adult in Boston who was aged 18-55 years. The vaccine delivered Wuhan-strain SARS-CoV-2 spike through an Ad26 vector. Study observations and caveats: Breadth measured for non-spike TCRs was similar across vaccine and placebo recipients.

TCRdb's table, derived via immunoSEQ multiplex PCR, lists solely in-frame clones and lacks some. The sample consists of a few hundred thousand clones, roughly 90% of them appearing once. CDR1 and CDR2 (germline): SGHTA, FQGTGA. The CDR3 runs 15 residues. Trimming shortened V by 3 bases and J by 1 base, and 7 bases separated the two germline ends. Of note for this clone: The target antigen is unknown.

The receptor comes from a person between 18 and 60 years old who received the Ad26.COV2.S COVID-19 vaccine or a placebo. V gene TRBV7-3 combines with J gene TRBJ2-6; maybe TRBD1 (5 bases). Sequences were derived from peripheral blood, sampled in a trial of Ad26.COV2.S vaccine versus placebo. DNA for the CDR3: TGTGCCAGCAGCTTCAGACAGTCTGGGGCCAACGTCCTGACTTTC. Translating it yields CASSFRQSGANVLTF.